This TCR beta chain was identified in a study of blood T cell repertoires in COVID-19. V was clipped by 8 bases and J by 10 bases, with 20 bases between them. The CDR3 loop spans 13 amino acids. Germline-derived CDR1 and CDR2 are MDHEN and SYDVKM. This clone was recorded once. The data were produced by immunoSEQ multiplex PCR, yet TCRdb's version contains in-frame clones alone and is incomplete. The data hold more than 250,000 clones, with roughly 86% observed a single time. This TCR came from a woman younger than 45 who had recovered from COVID-19. The chain links TRBV28 to TRBJ1-1; a weak D match, TRBD1 (6 bases). The sequenced sample consisted of PBMCs or T cells enriched from blood (not recorded which). The CDR3 here is CASQSGTPPGAFF. CDR3 sequence (DNA): TGTGCCAGCCAGTCCGGGACACCCCCCGGAGCTTTCTTT. The entire variable domain, with the rest obtained from reference TRBV28 and TRBJ1-1, is as follows: DVKVTQSSRYLVKRTGEKVFLECVQDMDHENMFWYRQDPGLGLRLIYFSYDVKMKEKGDIPEGYSVSREKKERFSLILESASTNQTSMYLCASQSGTPPGAFFGQGTRLTVV.